This T cell receptor beta chain derives from a study of blood T cells in healthy people across ages. Trimming shortened V by 5 bases and J by 7 bases, and 8 bases separated the two germline ends. Germline CDR1 is SEHNR and CDR2 is FQNEAQ (reference sequence). CDR3 length: 12 amino acids. A second PCR of roughly 6 to 12 cycles used a sample-barcoded 5' primer and a J-beta primer mix. Unique molecular identifiers of 12 random nucleotides labeled each cDNA. Samples each returned at least 2.5 million CDR3-containing paired-end reads. Via MiXCR, TCRdb re-called the 5' RACE reads, giving one row per CDR3 protein. The sample carries hundreds of thousands of distinct CDR3 sequences, about 42% recorded once. Of note for this clonotype: Its matching antigen is unknown.

General study results and limits: Estimates based on one million T cells were treated as lower bounds.

This TCR was recovered from a man in his sixties in good health. The sequenced sample consisted of blood. The rearrangement uses TRBV7-9 and TRBJ1-4, with a weak D call TRBD1 (6 bases). The DNA of the CDR3 is TGTGCCAGCAGCACGGACAGTGAAAAACTGTTTTTT. This sequence encodes CASSTDSEKLFF. Together with reference TRBV7-9 and TRBJ1-4, the CDR3 gives the full variable domain: DTGVSQNPRHKITKRGQNVTFRCDPISEHNRLYWYRQTLGQGPEFLTYFQNEAQLEKSRLLSDRFSAERPKGSFSTLEIQRTEQGDSAMYLCASSTDSEKLFFGSGTQLSVL.